Listed below are T cell receptor beta chains from one sample, sequenced in a study of blood T cell repertoires in COVID-19. Using immunoSEQ multiplex PCR, the repertoire was profiled, and TCRdb retains in-frame clones only, with some absent. The repertoire holds approximately 250,000 clones, with 88% as singletons. The sequenced sample was peripheral blood. The origin of the receptors is a woman in her 70s with COVID-19, enrolled during active disease. Both conserved end residues are part of each CDR3. Fields, in order: J gene, D gene, V gene, clone size, CDR3 protein, CDR3 DNA. A D gene is named only where the DNA matches it firmly. Expanded clones get a size class; other rows say once, few or many, or leave the size out.

j_call: TRBJ1-1; d_call: .; v_call: TRBV7-2; clone_size: .; cdr3_aa: CASSLELGARTEAFF; cdr3_nt: TGTGCCAGCAGCTTAGAGTTGGGGGCCCGCACTGAAGCTTTCTTT
j_call: TRBJ2-1; d_call: TRBD2; v_call: TRBV3-1/TRBV3-2; clone_size: once; cdr3_aa: CASSRGLAGLNEQFF; cdr3_nt: TGTGCCAGCAGCCGTGGACTAGCGGGATTAAATGAGCAGTTCTTC
j_call: TRBJ1-2; d_call: TRBD1; v_call: TRBV3-1/TRBV3-2; clone_size: once; cdr3_aa: CASSQAGTQGTYGYTF; cdr3_nt: TGTGCCAGCAGCCAAGCGGGGACACAGGGGACCTATGGCTACACCTTC
j_call: TRBJ1-5; d_call: .; v_call: TRBV6-1; clone_size: .; cdr3_aa: CASSERADRIGNQPQHF; cdr3_nt: TGTGCCAGCAGTGAAAGGGCTGACAGGATAGGCAATCAGCCCCAGCATTTT
j_call: TRBJ1-1; d_call: TRBD1; v_call: TRBV30; clone_size: .; cdr3_aa: CAWSLTGGNTEAFF; cdr3_nt: TGTGCCTGGAGCCTGACAGGGGGGAACACTGAAGCTTTCTTT
j_call: TRBJ2-7; d_call: TRBD1; v_call: TRBV6-5; clone_size: .; cdr3_aa: CASFQGAGYEQYF; cdr3_nt: TGTGCCAGCTTCCAGGGGGCGGGCTACGAGCAGTACTTC
j_call: TRBJ2-1; d_call: .; v_call: TRBV4-2; clone_size: .; cdr3_aa: CASSQGAEQFF; cdr3_nt: TGTGCCAGCAGCCAAGGAGCGGAGCAGTTCTTC
j_call: TRBJ2-5; d_call: TRBD1; v_call: TRBV27; clone_size: .; cdr3_aa: CASSFPGQQETQYF; cdr3_nt: TGTGCCAGCAGTTTTCCGGGACAGCAAGAGACCCAGTACTTC
j_call: TRBJ1-1; d_call: .; v_call: TRBV6-5; clone_size: once; cdr3_aa: CASREMNTEAFF; cdr3_nt: TGTGCGAGTCGGGAGATGAACACTGAAGCTTTCTTT
j_call: TRBJ1-5; d_call: .; v_call: TRBV19; clone_size: once; cdr3_aa: CASTLAGPNQPQHF; cdr3_nt: TGTGCCAGTACCCTGGCGGGACCTAATCAGCCCCAGCATTTT
j_call: TRBJ1-1; d_call: .; v_call: TRBV2; clone_size: .; cdr3_aa: CASSASRGALAEAFF; cdr3_nt: TGTGCCAGCAGCGCGAGTCGGGGGGCGTTGGCTGAAGCTTTCTTT
j_call: TRBJ2-5; d_call: TRBD2; v_call: TRBV29-1; clone_size: few; cdr3_aa: CSGGTSGETQYF; cdr3_nt: TGCAGCGGAGGGACTAGCGGGGAGACCCAGTACTTC
j_call: TRBJ1-5; d_call: .; v_call: TRBV5-3; clone_size: .; cdr3_aa: CARLRKQGRLNQPQHF; cdr3_nt: TGTGCCAGACTGAGGAAACAGGGAAGACTCAATCAGCCCCAGCATTTT
j_call: TRBJ1-1; d_call: .; v_call: TRBV11-3; clone_size: once; cdr3_aa: CASSREVAEAFF; cdr3_nt: TGTGCCAGCAGCCGGGAGGTCGCTGAAGCTTTCTTT
j_call: TRBJ2-1; d_call: TRBD1; v_call: TRBV7-3; clone_size: .; cdr3_aa: CASGTQGSSYNEQFF; cdr3_nt: TGTGCCAGCGGGACACAGGGGAGCTCCTACAATGAGCAGTTCTTC
j_call: TRBJ2-7; d_call: .; v_call: TRBV28; clone_size: .; cdr3_aa: CASRRSAGSSYEQYF; cdr3_nt: TGTGCCAGCAGAAGGTCGGCGGGGAGCTCCTACGAGCAGTACTTC
j_call: TRBJ1-2; d_call: .; v_call: TRBV7-2; clone_size: .; cdr3_aa: CASSLDRGLHYGYTF; cdr3_nt: TGTGCCAGCAGCTTAGATCGGGGACTCCACTATGGCTACACCTTC
j_call: TRBJ2-2; d_call: .; v_call: TRBV29-1; clone_size: .; cdr3_aa: CSVATETGELFF; cdr3_nt: TGCAGCGTTGCTACAGAGACCGGGGAGCTGTTTTTT
j_call: TRBJ2-7; d_call: .; v_call: TRBV7-9; clone_size: .; cdr3_aa: CASLQRYGGFYEQYF; cdr3_nt: TGTGCCAGCCTTCAACGGTACGGCGGGTTCTACGAGCAGTACTTC
j_call: TRBJ2-2; d_call: .; v_call: TRBV27; clone_size: .; cdr3_aa: CASSLGPASNTGELFF; cdr3_nt: TGTGCCAGCAGTTTAGGGCCGGCCTCGAACACCGGGGAGCTGTTTTTT
j_call: TRBJ2-7; d_call: .; v_call: TRBV5-1; clone_size: .; cdr3_aa: CASSGDNTYEQYF; cdr3_nt: TGCGCCAGCAGCGGCGACAATACCTACGAGCAGTACTTC
j_call: TRBJ1-2; d_call: TRBD1; v_call: TRBV30; clone_size: .; cdr3_aa: CAWGTGNYGYTF; cdr3_nt: TGTGCCTGGGGGACAGGGAACTATGGCTACACCTTC
j_call: TRBJ2-7; d_call: TRBD2; v_call: TRBV7-2; clone_size: .; cdr3_aa: CASSSTGLAAEQYF; cdr3_nt: TGTGCCAGCAGCTCCACCGGACTAGCCGCCGAGCAGTACTTC
j_call: TRBJ2-7; d_call: TRBD2; v_call: TRBV28; clone_size: .; cdr3_aa: CASSLPKTSGSQYEQYF; cdr3_nt: TGTGCCAGCAGTTTACCAAAAACTAGCGGGAGTCAGTACGAGCAGTACTTC
j_call: TRBJ1-1; d_call: .; v_call: TRBV21-1; clone_size: .; cdr3_aa: CASSKVLGTGAFEAFF; cdr3_nt: TGTGCCAGCAGCAAAGTCTTGGGGACAGGGGCGTTTGAAGCTTTCTTT
j_call: TRBJ1-4; d_call: TRBD1; v_call: TRBV29-1; clone_size: .; cdr3_aa: CSVAQGGHEKLFF; cdr3_nt: TGCAGCGTTGCACAGGGGGGCCATGAAAAACTGTTTTTT
j_call: TRBJ2-2; d_call: TRBD1; v_call: TRBV27; clone_size: .; cdr3_aa: CASSLSGQGYTGELFF; cdr3_nt: TGTGCCAGCAGTTTATCGGGACAGGGGTACACCGGGGAGCTGTTTTTT
j_call: TRBJ1-2; d_call: .; v_call: TRBV10-3; clone_size: .; cdr3_aa: CALFGGFNYGYTF; cdr3_nt: TGTGCCCTGTTCGGGGGATTTAACTATGGCTACACCTTC
j_call: TRBJ2-5; d_call: TRBD2; v_call: TRBV6-1; clone_size: .; cdr3_aa: CASSEVVTGGGETQYF; cdr3_nt: TGTGCCAGCAGTGAAGTCGTGACGGGAGGGGGAGAGACCCAGTACTTC
j_call: TRBJ1-1; d_call: TRBD1; v_call: TRBV5-6; clone_size: .; cdr3_aa: CASSFDRGKMNTEAFF; cdr3_nt: TGTGCCAGCAGCTTTGACAGGGGTAAGATGAACACTGAAGCTTTCTTT
j_call: TRBJ2-2; d_call: .; v_call: TRBV7-3; clone_size: .; cdr3_aa: CASSLTRVTGELFF; cdr3_nt: TGTGCCAGCAGCTTAACGAGGGTCACCGGGGAGCTGTTTTTT
j_call: TRBJ1-5; d_call: .; v_call: TRBV18; clone_size: .; cdr3_aa: CASSSNGGASNQPQHF; cdr3_nt: TGTGCCAGCTCGTCAAACGGGGGAGCAAGCAATCAGCCCCAGCATTTT
j_call: TRBJ1-5; d_call: .; v_call: TRBV18; clone_size: .; cdr3_aa: CASSPGNAGSNQPQHF; cdr3_nt: TGTGCCAGCTCACCGGGGAACGCGGGTAGCAATCAGCCCCAGCATTTT
j_call: TRBJ1-1; d_call: .; v_call: TRBV30; clone_size: .; cdr3_aa: CAWSIRSEAFF; cdr3_nt: TGTGCCTGGAGTATCCGGTCAGAAGCTTTCTTT
j_call: TRBJ1-5; d_call: .; v_call: TRBV4-2; clone_size: .; cdr3_aa: CASSQDRTSNQPQHF; cdr3_nt: TGTGCCAGCAGCCAAGATAGGACAAGCAATCAGCCCCAGCATTTT
j_call: TRBJ2-7; d_call: TRBD2; v_call: TRBV3-1/TRBV3-2; clone_size: .; cdr3_aa: CASSQGLAGVAREQYF; cdr3_nt: TGTGCCAGCAGCCAAGGACTAGCGGGAGTTGCGCGTGAGCAGTACTTC
j_call: TRBJ1-1; d_call: .; v_call: TRBV11-2; clone_size: .; cdr3_aa: CASSLVPGLNTEAFF; cdr3_nt: TGTGCCAGCAGCTTAGTTCCAGGGCTTAACACTGAAGCTTTCTTT
j_call: TRBJ2-2; d_call: TRBD2; v_call: TRBV24-1; clone_size: .; cdr3_aa: CATSDGLAGEANTGELFF; cdr3_nt: TGTGCCACCAGTGATGGACTAGCGGGAGAAGCGAACACCGGGGAGCTGTTTTTT
j_call: TRBJ2-2; d_call: TRBD2; v_call: TRBV7-3; clone_size: few; cdr3_aa: CASSLLAGDTGELFF; cdr3_nt: TGTGCCAGCAGCTTACTAGCGGGAGACACCGGGGAGCTGTTTTTT
j_call: TRBJ1-2; d_call: .; v_call: TRBV5-6; clone_size: .; cdr3_aa: CASSPTDRFNYGYTF; cdr3_nt: TGTGCCAGCAGCCCCACCGACAGGTTTAACTATGGCTACACCTTC
j_call: TRBJ1-4; d_call: .; v_call: TRBV6-2/TRBV6-3; clone_size: .; cdr3_aa: CASSYDRATNEKLFF; cdr3_nt: TGTGCCAGCAGTTACGACAGAGCAACTAATGAAAAACTGTTTTTT
j_call: TRBJ2-1; d_call: .; v_call: TRBV9; clone_size: .; cdr3_aa: CASSRSPGDNEQFF; cdr3_nt: TGTGCCAGCAGCAGATCACCGGGGGACAATGAGCAGTTCTTC
j_call: TRBJ2-7; d_call: .; v_call: TRBV3-1/TRBV3-2; clone_size: .; cdr3_aa: CASSQGLRDYEQYF; cdr3_nt: TGTGCCAGCAGCCAGGGCCTGCGGGATTACGAGCAGTACTTC
j_call: TRBJ2-7; d_call: TRBD2; v_call: TRBV11-2; clone_size: once; cdr3_aa: CASSQTLAGGGYEQYF; cdr3_nt: TGTGCCAGCAGTCAAACCCTAGCGGGAGGAGGTTACGAGCAGTACTTC